This T cell receptor (beta chain) was sequenced in a study of cytotoxic CD8 clonotypes in ibrutinib-treated CLL (dated by TCRdb to about 2021). Looking at the study overall: The cohort was composed of 10 to 11 relapsed/refractory and around 15 treatment-naive patients; IGHV unmutated status was identified in roughly 17 patients. Responses were partial in 24 patients and complete in 2; after median approximately 66 months follow-up, around 15 stayed in remission and around 12 progressed. The response samples were drawn at a median of around eleven months into treatment, with a range of roughly 6 to 36 months. An average of 255,043 productive templates and 80,000 to 100,000 productive rearrangements was obtained per sample. Of the 90 or so participants in the trial, 25 to 30 had longitudinal samples available. Cryopreserved peripheral blood mononuclear cells were collected at three points: before therapy, at response, and at either sustained remission or disease progression. All remission and progressive disease samples were collected while patients were still receiving ibrutinib. General study outcomes and caveats: Sampling times were not matched between sustained-remission and progressing patients, and lymph node repertoires were not studied. Public clonotypes were found to be uncommon and were observed to contract or remain stable during treatment; the increase in clonality was shown to reflect expansion of private clonotypes at ibrutinib response. At baseline, clonality was higher than in age-matched healthy donors and showed a strong correlation with circulating CD8+ T-cell counts. Clonality increased at ibrutinib response, stayed stable in sustained remission, and fell back toward baseline at progression.

As to this clone: The specificity of this receptor is unknown. No clone much larger than this one lies a single base away; base qualities are absent.

The intended sense of this specimen's time point label: progressive disease on ibrutinib. For TCR beta library preparation, 1.5 to 2 micrograms of genomic DNA were isolated from cryopreserved PBMCs. High-throughput TCR beta sequencing was performed on longitudinal blood samples from CLL patients receiving ibrutinib monotherapy. Patients were enrolled in a phase 2 open-label single-center ibrutinib monotherapy trial. The goal of deep resolution MiSeq sequencing was a depth between 1 in 1 million and 1 in 200,000 T cells, and coverage averaged 10x per clonotype. The immunoSEQ hsTCRB Kit was used to generate TCR beta libraries. Per the source publication's procedure: Data were analyzed with ImmunoSEQ Data Assistant and ImmunoSEQ Analyzer, with V, D and J genes assigned per IMGT definitions. Clonality, which ranges from 0 to 1, was calculated by subtracting the normalized Shannon entropy of productive rearrangement frequencies from one. Only overrepresented clonotypes making up at least 0.05% of the repertoire of each patient were included in the public clonotype analysis. Approximately 12 age-matched healthy donor repertoires from immuneACCESS were used as controls for clonality. TCRdb's version of the immuneACCESS table is confined to in-frame rearrangements and falls short of the full clone set. An unresolved V gene accounts for under half of the shortfall where checked; the remainder is of unknown origin. V and J calls and clone size are those listed in that table; D and trimming were worked out from the DNA. This sample is represented by around 160,000 clones; 70% to 90% of them were singletons. The top ten clones comprise 3% to 3.5% of the sample.

Taken from cysteine to phenylalanine, the CDR3 has 11 residues. The read is trimmed to its CDR3 DNA, 33 bases read in frame from base 1. Between the V and J ends, shortened by 6 bases and 1 base respectively, the junction contains 3 bases. The germline V gene sets CDR1 to SNHLY and CDR2 to FYNNEI. The sequence was obtained from a human donor with chronic lymphocytic leukemia. The chain is encoded by TRBV2 joined to TRBJ2-5; a confident D gene designation cannot be given. This specimen consisted of PBMCs, obtained at disease progression, from a patient treated with ibrutinib. In nucleotide form, the sequence is TGTGCCAGCAGGGTCCAAGAGACCCAGTACTTC. This yields the protein CASRVQETQYF.